This TCR beta chain was identified during a study of monozygotic twins with inflammatory bowel disease. Whole-study results and caveats: No difference in repertoire similarity was seen between concordant and discordant twins, possibly because power was limited.

In regard to this clonotype: The target antigen is unknown.

Looked up from germline, CDR1 is SQVTM and CDR2 is ANQGSEA. This CDR3 comprises 12 residues. TCRdb re-called the 5' RACE reads; every CDR3 protein appears as one record, without DNA. In all, the sample yields nearly 450,000 distinct CDR3 sequences. The rearrangement uses TRBV29-1 and TRBJ2-1; there is no DNA to check the TCRdb D call of TRBD2. This TCR came from a human donor with ulcerative colitis or Crohn's disease, or a healthy co-twin of an affected twin (not recorded which). The sequenced sample consisted of blood. CDR3 in amino acids: CSVEVGPYEQFF.